A single sample gave rise to the 18 T cell receptor beta chains below, sequenced in a study of cytomegalovirus exposure and HLA in healthy donors (dated by TCRdb to between 2016 and 2019). The library was generated by the immunoSEQ multiplex PCR assay. For the multiplex PCR, a mixture combining 60 forward primers for TCR Vbeta segments and 13 reverse primers for TCR Jbeta segments was used. Drawn from immuneACCESS, this table holds only the in-frame rearrangements with V and J called that TCRdb kept. Clones are partly lost; checked studies trace under half to an unresolved V gene and leave the rest unexplained. For this sample the table gives some 160,000 clones, of which around 9.6% were detected only once. The ten largest clones add up to 1.8% of the sample. Material for sequencing was PBMCs. These receptors originate from a male donor in good health and CMV-seronegative.

The chain joins TRBV4-2 to TRBJ2-1; the D gene is possibly TRBD2 (5 bases). The length of the CDR3 is 16 residues. Germline CDR1 is LGHNA and CDR2 is YNFKEQ. Trimming left V 0 bases short and J 3 bases short, with 12 bases between. The CDR3 is CASSQDGERFYNEQFF. Written as DNA, the CDR3 is TGTGCCAGCAGCCAAGACGGCGAGCGGTTCTACAATGAGCAGTTCTTC.

This clone has more than one count but fewer than ten. The chain combines TRBV19 with TRBJ2-2; D is unclear. CDR1 is LNHDA and CDR2 is SQIVND in the germline V gene (reference sequence). This CDR3 comprises 14 residues. V was pared by 3 bases and J by 6 bases, with 11 bases between. The CDR3 reads CASSMGQLSGELFF. CDR3 nucleotide sequence: TGTGCCAGTAGTATGGGCCAGCTCTCCGGGGAGCTGTTTTTT.

V is TRBV7-9 and J is TRBJ1-1, with D unclear. This CDR3 region has 16 residues. From germline, CDR1 is SEHNR and CDR2 FQNEAQ (reference sequence). The V gene lost 5 bases and the J gene lost 4 bases, with 20 bases spanning the gap. The CDR3 bases are TGTGCCAGCAGCCCTGGCAAGGTGGGGAGAGCCACTGAAGCTTTCTTT. Protein sequence: CASSPGKVGRATEAFF.

The gene calls are TRBV5-4 and TRBJ1-1; D is undetermined. Germline CDR1 is SGHNT and CDR2 is YYREEE (reference sequence). This CDR3 spans 15 amino acids. V lost 3 bases to trimming and J lost 0 bases, with 12 bases between them. The CDR3 bases are TGTGCCAGCAGCTCGTCACTTGATTTGAACACTGAAGCTTTCTTT. Residues: CASSSSLDLNTEAFF.

The rearrangement links TRBV7-2 to TRBJ1-4, with TRBD1 identical over 8 bases. In germline, CDR1 is SGHTA, CDR2 FQGNSA. The CDR3 sequence is 16 residues long. V shed 5 bases, J shed 8 bases, and the junction held 13 bases outside the gene matches. The CDR3 nucleotides are TGTGCCAGCAGCCTCCCCGGACAGGGCTGGGGCGAAAAACTGTTTTTT. Its protein product is CASSLPGQGWGEKLFF.

This rearrangement joins TRBV27 to TRBJ1-4; TRBD1 aligns across 8 bases. Germline values: CDR1 MNHEY, CDR2 SMNVEV (reference sequence). This CDR3 has 14 amino acids. J was trimmed by 8 bases and V by 1 base; bases with no gene match: 3. DNA of the CDR3: TGTGCCAGCAGTTTATACGGGGACAGGGAAAAACTGTTTTTT. Translation: CASSLYGDREKLFF.

V gene TRBV11-3 combines with J gene TRBJ1-2; 8 nucleotides agree with TRBD1. Germline loops: CDR1 SGHNT, CDR2 YENEEA. The CDR3 totals 17 residues. V dropped 0 bases and J dropped 4; count of bases not matched to a gene: 10. CDR3: CASSLEEEQGDLYGYTF. The DNA for the CDR3 is TGTGCCAGCAGCTTAGAAGAGGAACAGGGGGATCTCTATGGCTACACCTTC.

There are a few counts of this clone. This chain connects TRBV6-1 to TRBJ1-1; D not certain. This CDR3 is 15 amino acids long. V was pared by 6 bases and J by 0 bases, with 14 bases between. Germline values: CDR1 MNHNS, CDR2 SASEGT. The CDR3 DNA reads as TGTGCCAGCAGGGTAAACCCACTTATGAACACTGAAGCTTTCTTT. It codes for CASRVNPLMNTEAFF.

V and J are TRBV7-6 and TRBJ1-5; 12 bases are a match to TRBD1. Losses at the gene ends were 6 bases for V and 6 bases for J; bases not matched to a gene: 6. Germline V gene data show CDR1 as SGHVS and CDR2 as FNYEAQ. The CDR3 sequence is 15 residues long. The CDR3 region has the DNA TGTGCCAGCAGTCGGGACAGGGGGCCAGGTCAGCCCCAGCATTTT. As protein: CASSRDRGPGQPQHF.

This clone was observed a few times. The gene calls are TRBV4-3 and TRBJ1-2; D might be TRBD1 (6 bases). Trimming pared 6 bases from V and 5 bases from J, leaving 19 bases between. The CDR3 totals 15 residues. Germline-derived CDR1 and CDR2 are LGHNA and YSLEER. The CDR3 reads CASRVDRMNSYGYTF. The CDR3 region has the DNA TGCGCCAGCAGAGTCGACAGGATGAACTCTTATGGCTACACCTTC.

The chain joins TRBV2 to TRBJ2-3; D might be TRBD2 (5 bases). The ends were cut back, 7 bases at V and 10 bases at J, with 15 bases in the middle. CDR1 is SNHLY, CDR2 FYNNEI, per germline. CDR3 length equals 12 residues. CDR3 residues: CASNHGKRAQYF. The CDR3 DNA reads as TGTGCCAGCAACCACGGGAAGAGGGCGCAGTATTTT.

This chain connects TRBV9 to TRBJ2-5; TRBD2 agrees at 14 bases. Germline V lookup: CDR1 SGDLS, CDR2 YYNGEE. The CDR3 runs to 17 residues. J was trimmed by 4 bases and V by 4 bases; bases with no gene match: 9. CDR3 DNA sequence: TGTGCCAGCAGCCCCCGGGGGACTAGCGGGAGCGGAGAGACCCAGTACTTC. This encodes CASSPRGTSGSGETQYF.

The chain carries TRBV28 and TRBJ1-2; perhaps TRBD1 as D (6 bases). V was trimmed by 5 bases and J by 8 bases, leaving 15 bases between them. CDR1 MDHEN and CDR2 SYDVKM come from the germline V gene. This CDR3 has 13 residues. CDR3 sequence (DNA): TGTGCCAGCAGTCTGGACAGCCAGACAGGCTACACCTTC. It encodes CASSLDSQTGYTF.

The table lists this clone with a few counts. The chain uses TRBV5-1 and TRBJ1-2; 9 nucleotides align to TRBD1. Germline V gives CDR1 SGHRS, CDR2 YFSETQ. The CDR3 is 13 amino acids. J was trimmed by 8 bases and V by 3 bases; bases with no gene match: 5. CDR3 sequence reads: CASSSTGGYGYTF. CDR3 nucleotides: TGCGCCAGCAGCTCGACAGGGGGGTACGGCTACACCTTC.

The rearrangement joins TRBV28 to TRBJ1-2; D might be TRBD1 (5 bases). The CDR3 spans 13 residues. In germline, CDR1 is MDHEN, CDR2 SYDVKM. The V end lost 2 bases, the J end lost 6 bases, and 10 bases lay between the germline ends. CDR3: CASSLGDWDGYTF. As DNA, the CDR3 is TGTGCCAGCAGTTTAGGGGACTGGGATGGCTACACCTTC.

There are a few counts of this clone. The chain couples TRBV9 to TRBJ2-2; TRBD1 agrees at 7 bases. The CDR3 has 16 amino acids. Germline V gene data show CDR1 as SGDLS and CDR2 as YYNGEE. The junction had 6 bases not matched to a gene; V was cut back by 0 bases and J by 4 bases. The CDR3 sequence: CASSVVPGGSTGELFF. In nucleotides, the CDR3 is TGTGCCAGCAGCGTAGTGCCAGGGGGAAGCACCGGGGAGCTGTTTTTT.

The chain uses TRBV7-3 and TRBJ2-2; possible D gene TRBD2, 6 bases. This CDR3 comprises 16 residues. Germline loops: CDR1 SGHTA, CDR2 FQGTGA. The ends were cut back, 5 bases at V and 1 base at J, with 14 bases in the middle. The CDR3 loop reads CASSISGTLNTGELFF. DNA for the CDR3: TGTGCCAGCAGCATTTCCGGGACTTTGAACACCGGGGAGCTGTTTTTT.

Only a few counts were recorded for this clone. The chain has TRBV5-1 and TRBJ2-1; D might be TRBD1 (5 bases). The CDR3 covers 16 residues. CDR1 SGHRS and CDR2 YFSETQ come from the germline V gene. The germline V and J ends were trimmed by 0 bases and 0 bases, with 10 bases remaining between them. CDR3 in amino acids: CASSLVGQGSYNEQFF. The CDR3 nucleotides are TGCGCCAGCAGCTTGGTGGGGCAGGGCTCCTACAATGAGCAGTTCTTC.